The T cell receptor (beta chain) described here comes from a study of memory CD4+ T cells and cytomegalovirus serostatus. The sort gate was single viable CD3+CD4+CD8-CD45RO+ cells for memory CD4+ T cells. Donors' CMV status reflects serum IgG against pp150, pp28, p38, p52. The ends lost 6 bases at V and 7 bases at J; junction bases unmatched: 8. CDR1 is WSHSY, CDR2 SAAADI, per germline. This CDR3 region has 14 residues. How the authors handled the data: After removing out-of-frame reads, over 2 million distinct TCRbeta sequences remained. Sequenced by immunoSEQ multiplex PCR; TCRdb stores in-frame clones only, minus some. That table is the source of V, J and clone size, and D and trimming were worked out from the DNA. Of about 61,000 clones in the sample, 75% to 85% were seen once.

The receptor comes from an adult in good health and CMV-seronegative. Sequenced material: memory CD4+ T cells from blood. This rearrangement joins TRBV10-2 to TRBJ2-7, with 11 bases fitting TRBD2. CDR3 sequence (DNA): TGCGCCAGCAGGGACCTAGCGGGGGGTTATGAGCAGTACTTC. Its protein product is CASRDLAGGYEQYF.